The clone carrying this T cell receptor beta chain was picked up a small number of times. TCRdb reprocessed the 5' RACE reads with MiXCR, giving one entry per CDR3 protein. The sample shows about 890,000 distinct CDR3 sequences, 10% to 15% of them seen only once. The CDR3 loop spans 17 amino acids. Trimming took off 0 bases at V and 0 bases at J, with 13 bases between the two ends. The germline V gene encodes CDR1 KGHSH and CDR2 LQKENI. This specimen comes from a study of identical twins. This sample also belongs to another study, concerning yellow fever vaccine responses in identical twins.

The gene calls are TRBV18 and TRBJ2-3; D not certain. The receptor's source is a woman under 30 in good health. The sample comprised PBMCs. The CDR3 reads CASSPPVDGASTDTQYF. As DNA, the CDR3 is TGTGCCAGCTCACCACCTGTGGACGGAGCTAGCACAGATACGCAGTATTTT. The full variable domain, with the rest looked up from reference TRBV18 and TRBJ2-3, is NAGVMQNPRHLVRRRGQEARLRCSPMKGHSHVYWYRQLPEEGLKFMVYLQKENIIDESGMPKERFSAEFPKEGPSILRIQQVVRGDSAAYFCASSPPVDGASTDTQYFGPGTRLTVL.